This is a list of T cell receptor beta chains from one sample in a study of shared clonotypes between healthy human individuals. The assay was immunoSEQ multiplex PCR, and TCRdb's table has in-frame clones only and misses some. The sample yields approximately 2.1 million clones, 85% to 95% seen once. The source material was naive CD4+ T cells from PBMCs. These receptors all come from a man aged 18 to 29 in good health. Some clones in this sample may be carry-over from other donors' samples. The CDR3 runs from the conserved cysteine through the conserved F or W.

V gene: TRBV7-9; CDR3 protein: CASSLLSAANTEAFF
V gene: TRBV9; CDR3 protein: CASKEEGAIGELFF
V gene: TRBV5-1; CDR3 protein: CASSLAPGPGELFF
V gene: TRBV6-1; CDR3 protein: CASRPLGNQPQHF
V gene: TRBV7-9; CDR3 protein: CASSFGGALPSDEQFF
V gene: TRBV14; CDR3 protein: CASSPSRDYRAQFF
V gene: TRBV7-2; CDR3 protein: CASSRRTSGIQGEQYF
V gene: TRBV5-1; CDR3 protein: CASSLGGTGNTDTQYF
V gene: TRBV18; CDR3 protein: CASSPPASGTYTGELFF
V gene: TRBV19; CDR3 protein: CASSIGPATNEKLFF
V gene: TRBV7-9; CDR3 protein: CASSLPGGTFSYEQYF
V gene: TRBV9; CDR3 protein: CASSARGGQVGTGELFF
V gene: TRBV4-3; CDR3 protein: CASSRPGITEAFF
V gene: TRBV7-3; CDR3 protein: CASSSKNTGELFF
V gene: TRBV7-2; CDR3 protein: CASSPRLSNQPQHF
V gene: TRBV7-3; CDR3 protein: CASSRGLGSQETQYF
V gene: TRBV2; CDR3 protein: CASSPARQGNEQFF
V gene: TRBV7-8; CDR3 protein: CASSSGTFGGPNYGYTF
V gene: TRBV28; CDR3 protein: CASSTPGQIYEQYF
V gene: TRBV5-1; CDR3 protein: CASTNLDRGSYEQYF
V gene: TRBV19; CDR3 protein: CASSSPKGQGAKREGRSSYEQYF
V gene: TRBV18; CDR3 protein: CASSPGVGASGNTIYF
V gene: TRBV4-1; CDR3 protein: CASSESPPGLGKLFF
V gene: TRBV2; CDR3 protein: CASTSGLAGLQETQYF
V gene: TRBV27; CDR3 protein: CASSSPYQETQYF
V gene: TRBV5-6; CDR3 protein: CASSPAPPLQETQYF
V gene: TRBV6-1; CDR3 protein: CASSDISSSYEQYF
V gene: TRBV28; CDR3 protein: CASSPATRGFHYEQYF
V gene: TRBV5-1; CDR3 protein: CASCLEGTDTQYF
V gene: TRBV7-2; CDR3 protein: CASSLVLAGGPVGETQYF
V gene: TRBV9; CDR3 protein: CASSVFRGGTDTQYF
V gene: TRBV5-1; CDR3 protein: CASSLVPGRNQPQHF
V gene: TRBV2; CDR3 protein: CASSDLRGDSFRPYEQYF
V gene: TRBV5-4; CDR3 protein: CASSAGPTSSYNEQFF
V gene: TRBV7-2; CDR3 protein: CASSPTTGVIDEQFF
V gene: TRBV5-4; CDR3 protein: CASQPEPSSYNEQFF
V gene: TRBV2; CDR3 protein: CASSRQETWNTEAFF
V gene: TRBV11-3; CDR3 protein: CASSEQDVTYNEQFF
V gene: TRBV11-3; CDR3 protein: CASSPGQDVGNEQFF
V gene: TRBV6-5; CDR3 protein: CASSYLATSLAYEQYF
V gene: TRBV9; CDR3 protein: CASSAAGALGNTIYF
V gene: TRBV2; CDR3 protein: CASSATGGVLSNQPQHF
V gene: TRBV7-9; CDR3 protein: CASSLVSGTGNTGELFF
V gene: TRBV4-2; CDR3 protein: CASSQGTSGGRINEQFF
V gene: TRBV30; CDR3 protein: CAWSYRDRVGEAFF
V gene: TRBV27; CDR3 protein: CASKVRNAYEQYF
V gene: TRBV18; CDR3 protein: CASSPRAGGADTQYF
V gene: TRBV5-6; CDR3 protein: CASSRRGAYNEQFF
V gene: TRBV6-6; CDR3 protein: CASSKGSYEQYF
V gene: TRBV27; CDR3 protein: CASSGRAQREKLFF
V gene: TRBV18; CDR3 protein: CASGTAYEQYF
V gene: TRBV14; CDR3 protein: CASSQDGSGRKSYNEQFF
V gene: TRBV4-3; CDR3 protein: CASSQEGTGLIETQYF
V gene: TRBV28; CDR3 protein: CASSSLDLSGNTIYF
V gene: TRBV7-8; CDR3 protein: CASSSRQGAREPQHF
V gene: TRBV7-9; CDR3 protein: CASSSLTQGWRAFF
V gene: TRBV20-1; CDR3 protein: CSARSRETQYF
V gene: TRBV7-8; CDR3 protein: CASSFGTGGPYEQYF
V gene: TRBV6-5; CDR3 protein: CASSSAGGLNEQFF
V gene: TRBV18; CDR3 protein: CASSPTVSGFDGYTF